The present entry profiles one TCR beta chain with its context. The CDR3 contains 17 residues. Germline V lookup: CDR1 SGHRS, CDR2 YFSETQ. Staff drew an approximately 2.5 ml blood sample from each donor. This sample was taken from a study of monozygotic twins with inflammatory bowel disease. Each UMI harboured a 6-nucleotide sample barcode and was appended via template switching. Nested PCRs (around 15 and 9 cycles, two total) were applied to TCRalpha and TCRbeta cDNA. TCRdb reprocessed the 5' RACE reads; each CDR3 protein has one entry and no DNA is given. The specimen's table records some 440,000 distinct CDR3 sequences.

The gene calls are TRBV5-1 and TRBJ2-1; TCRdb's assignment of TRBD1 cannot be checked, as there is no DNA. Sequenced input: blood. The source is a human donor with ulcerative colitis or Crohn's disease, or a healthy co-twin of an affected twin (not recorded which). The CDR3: CASSLVVGGTPGGEQFF.